This entry lists 25 T cell receptor beta chains sequenced from one sample in a study of CD8+ T cells in alopecia areata. Sequencing templates came from extracted RNA that was reverse transcribed into cDNA. The protocol was immunoSEQ multiplex PCR, while the TCRdb copy is restricted to in-frame clones and leaves out a portion. The table includes 98,000 or so clones, approximately 60% detected once. The sequenced sample was CD8+ T cells sorted from blood. Every receptor here comes from a human donor in good health.

This clone was observed many times. Its ends do not fully match the called genes, so a read error is possible. V usage is TRBV5-5 and J usage is TRBJ2-5; 9 bases match TRBD1. The CDR3 loop spans 17 amino acids. Germline V CDR1 and CDR2: SGHKS, YYEKEE (reference sequence). In DNA form, the CDR3 reads TGCGCCAGCAGCCAAGGACAGGGGATGCGAGGCCAAGAGACCCAGTACTTC. Its protein is CASSQGQGMRGQETQYF.

J is TRBJ1-2 and V is TRBV13, with D tentatively TRBD1 (6 bases). V lost 5 bases, J lost 0 bases, and 13 bases lay in between. The CDR3 covers 15 residues. Germline V gene lookup returns CDR1 PRHDT and CDR2 FYEKMQ (reference sequence). This CDR3 is CASSRPDSPNYGYTF. CDR3 bases: TGTGCCAGCAGCCGACCGGACAGTCCTAACTATGGCTACACCTTC.

This sequence joins TRBV4-2 and TRBJ2-6; D not resolved. V shed 0 bases and J shed 0 bases, with 12 bases lying between them. CDR3 size: 18 residues. Germline-derived CDR1 and CDR2 are LGHNA and YNFKEQ. The CDR3 DNA follows: TGTGCCAGCAGCCAAGATGCCGCATCCGCCTCTGGGGCCAACGTCCTGACTTTC. It codes for CASSQDAASASGANVLTF.

This clone was counted once. The rearrangement uses TRBV4-3 and TRBJ1-2; D not certain. Per the germline V gene, CDR1 is LGHNA and CDR2 is YSLEER. Trimming removed 1 base from V and 3 bases from J, with 15 bases in between. The CDR3 is 16 amino acids. The CDR3 region has the DNA TGCGCCAGCAGCCAAGGCGCGCACGGAAGGGACTATGGCTACACCTTC. Its protein product is CASSQGAHGRDYGYTF.

The J gene is TRBJ1-5, the V gene TRBV28; D uncertain. The V and J ends lost 7 bases and 7 bases respectively, with 5 bases between them. The CDR3 is 10 residues long. In germline, CDR1 is MDHEN, CDR2 SYDVKM. For the CDR3, the DNA is TGTGCCAGCAAAGGGCAGCCCCAGCATTTT. It codes for CASKGQPQHF.

This chain connects TRBV5-6 to TRBJ2-7; D is possibly TRBD1 (6 bases). Trimming stripped 4 bases from V and 2 bases from J, with 13 bases between. The CDR3 is 14 residues long. From germline, CDR1 is SGHDT and CDR2 YYEEEE. CDR3 residues: CASSVDSATYEQYF. Written as DNA, the CDR3 is TGTGCCAGCAGCGTGGACAGCGCTACCTACGAGCAGTACTTC.

The chain is built from TRBV4-2 and TRBJ2-5; D is possibly TRBD1 (5 bases). Germline V gene data show CDR1 as LGHNA and CDR2 as YNFKEQ. CDR3 length: 16 residues. V shed 0 bases and J shed 4 bases, with 15 bases lying between them. The CDR3 nucleotides are TGTGCCAGCAGCCAAGATACGGGCGCAGGGTCAGAGACCCAGTACTTC. Translated: CASSQDTGAGSETQYF.

The chain employs TRBV13 and TRBJ2-3, with 9 bases matching TRBD2. Losses at the gene ends were 5 bases for V and 3 bases for J; bases not matched to a gene: 6. CDR1 PRHDT and CDR2 FYEKMQ come from the germline V gene (reference sequence). This CDR3 is 15 amino acids long. This CDR3 reads CASSTAGGRTDTQYF. The CDR3 DNA reads as TGTGCCAGCAGCACAGCGGGGGGCAGAACAGATACGCAGTATTTT.

J is TRBJ1-1 and V is TRBV28; a weak D match, TRBD1 (6 bases). V was pared by 6 bases and J by 0 bases, with 11 bases between. This CDR3 comprises 14 residues. Germline-derived CDR1 and CDR2 are MDHEN and SYDVKM. This chain's CDR3 is CASSLTGMNTEAFF. The CDR3 nucleotides read TGTGCCAGCAGCCTAACAGGGATGAACACTGAAGCTTTCTTT. The full variable domain, with the rest looked up from reference TRBV28 and TRBJ1-1, is DVKVTQSSRYLVKRTGEKVFLECVQDMDHENMFWYRQDPGLGLRLIYFSYDVKMKEKGDIPEGYSVSREKKERFSLILESASTNQTSMYLCASSLTGMNTEAFFGQGTRLTVV.

The gene calls are TRBV5-6 and TRBJ2-7; TRBD1 might be the D (6 bases). V was pared by 3 bases and J by 3 bases, with 13 bases between. Looked up from germline, CDR1 is SGHDT and CDR2 is YYEEEE. This CDR3 region has 14 residues. The CDR3: CASSSGQRVYEQYF. DNA of the CDR3: TGTGCCAGCAGCTCGGGACAACGAGTCTACGAGCAGTACTTC.

The rearrangement links TRBV14 to TRBJ1-2; D may be TRBD1 (6 bases). The CDR3 totals 14 residues. Germline assignment: CDR1 SGHDN and CDR2 FVKESK. The V gene lost 2 bases and the J gene lost 4 bases, with 11 bases spanning the gap. The CDR3 nucleotides are TGTGCCAGCAGCCAAACCGGGACACCCTATGGCTACACCTTC. Its protein product is CASSQTGTPYGYTF.

The V call is TRBV15, the J call TRBJ2-3; 8 bases are a match to TRBD2. CDR3 length: 18 amino acids. The trim removed 0 bases at V and 2 bases at J, leaving 10 bases unmatched. Germline V gives CDR1 LNHNV, CDR2 YYDKDF (reference sequence). The CDR3 is CATSRDRYGRGATDTQYF. The CDR3 coding sequence is TGTGCCACCAGCAGAGATAGATACGGGCGGGGGGCCACAGATACGCAGTATTTT.

This chain links TRBV5-1 with TRBJ2-1; D not certain. The CDR3 extends over 11 amino acids. V was clipped by 5 bases and J by 6 bases, with 6 bases between them. The germline V gene encodes CDR1 SGHRS and CDR2 YFSETQ. The CDR3 protein is CASRLVNEQFF. DNA of the CDR3: TGCGCCAGCAGGCTAGTCAATGAGCAGTTCTTC.

This clone was recorded a few times. The chain has TRBV29-1 and TRBJ1-2; D unresolved. V shed 6 bases and J shed 4 bases, with 12 bases lying between them. This CDR3 is built from 12 residues. CDR1 and CDR2 (germline): SQVTM, ANQGSEA. CDR3 sequence: CSVGGRTYGYTF. As DNA, the CDR3 is TGCAGCGTCGGCGGGCGGACCTATGGCTACACCTTC. Complete variable domain (other parts from reference TRBV29-1 and TRBJ1-2): SAVISQKPSRDICQRGTSLTIQCQVDSQVTMMFWYRQQPGQSLTLIATANQGSEATYESGFVIDKFPISRPNLTFSTLTVSNMSPEDSSIYLCSVGGRTYGYTFGSGTRLTVV.

This clone turned up a few times. This chain uses TRBV7-2 with TRBJ2-7; D is perhaps TRBD1 or TRBD2 (6 bases each). Germline V gives CDR1 SGHTA, CDR2 FQGNSA. With 0 bases removed from V and 0 bases from J, the gap between germline ends came to 12 bases. This CDR3 region has 16 residues. CDR3 protein: CASSLAGGLSSYEQYF. CDR3 DNA sequence: TGTGCCAGCAGCTTAGCGGGGGGCCTCAGCTCCTACGAGCAGTACTTC.

V is TRBV6-5 and J is TRBJ1-6; maybe TRBD1 (5 bases). V was clipped by 4 bases and J by 5 bases, with 15 bases between them. The CDR3 has 16 residues. CDR1 and CDR2 from the germline V gene are MNHEY and SVGAGI. CDR3 protein: CASSLLIGRDNSPLHF. The DNA of the CDR3 is TGTGCCAGCAGTTTACTGATCGGCAGGGATAATTCACCCCTCCACTTT.

This clone was detected a few times. This chain joins TRBV2 and TRBJ2-7, with TRBD1 identical over 10 bases. Germline V lookup: CDR1 SNHLY, CDR2 FYNNEI. The CDR3 has 12 amino acids. Losses at the gene ends were 9 bases for V and 4 bases for J; bases not matched to a gene: 3. In DNA, the CDR3 is TGTGCCAGGGGACAGGGGAAATACGAGCAGTACTTC. Encoded protein: CARGQGKYEQYF.

J is TRBJ2-2 and V is TRBV27, with unresolved D. The CDR3 spans 15 residues. The germline V gene has CDR1 MNHEY and CDR2 SMNVEV (reference sequence). With 3 bases removed from V and 6 bases from J, the gap between germline ends came to 14 bases. CDR3 DNA sequence: TGTGCCAGCAGTTTTGGTTTCCCCCAGCCCGGGGAGCTGTTTTTT. This codes for CASSFGFPQPGELFF.

This clone came up a few times. The chain couples TRBV20-1 to TRBJ2-7, with TRBD1 matching over 7 bases. Germline assignment: CDR1 DFQATT and CDR2 SNEGSKA (reference sequence). J was trimmed by 8 bases and V by 6 bases; bases with no gene match: 7. This CDR3 contains 11 residues. The CDR3 nucleotides are TGCAGTGCCCTGGACAGGCCCCAGCAGTACTTC. Amino acids: CSALDRPQQYF.

The chain carries TRBV29-1 and TRBJ1-1, with 8 bases fitting TRBD1. V shed 3 bases, J shed 1 base, and the junction held 10 bases outside the gene matches. This CDR3 contains 16 residues. CDR1 is SQVTM and CDR2 is ANQGSEA in the germline V gene. The DNA for the CDR3 is TGCAGCGTTGAGGTGGACAGGGTTAACGGGAACACTGAAGCTTTCTTT. It is translated as CSVEVDRVNGNTEAFF.

This clone was detected a few times. The chain recombines TRBV14 with TRBJ2-3; D not resolved. The V end was cut by 0 bases, the J end by 6 bases, with 10 bases between. Germline lookup yields CDR1 SGHDN and CDR2 FVKESK. CDR3 length: 14 residues. In nucleotides, the CDR3 is TGTGCCAGCAGCCAAGAGTTGGTTGCGGATACGCAGTATTTT. Its protein product is CASSQELVADTQYF.

The chain combines TRBV13 with TRBJ1-2, with D maybe TRBD1 (6 bases). The germline V gene encodes CDR1 PRHDT and CDR2 FYEKMQ (reference sequence). The CDR3 is 13 amino acids. The germline V and J ends were trimmed by 5 bases and 4 bases, with 11 bases remaining between them. The CDR3 DNA reads as TGTGCCAGCAGCCAGGGGAGAGGCTATGGCTACACCTTC. Amino acids: CASSQGRGYGYTF.

This chain joins TRBV7-8 and TRBJ2-1; TRBD2 agrees at 11 bases. In germline, CDR1 is SGHVS, CDR2 FQNEAQ. The J segment lost 10 bases and the V segment lost 2 bases, leaving 10 bases of the junction unmatched. This CDR3 comprises 16 residues. CDR3 coding DNA: TGTGCCAGCAGCTTATTCCTAGCGGGGGGTCGTGGGGAGCAGTTCTTC. It specifies CASSLFLAGGRGEQFF.

The chain recombines TRBV13 with TRBJ2-7; weak D call: TRBD2 (6 bases). The germline gives CDR1 PRHDT, CDR2 FYEKMQ (reference sequence). The length of the CDR3 is 14 residues. Trimming left V 3 bases short and J 2 bases short, with 11 bases between. In DNA form, the CDR3 reads TGTGCCAGCAGCTTGGGGAGGTCTGCCTACGAGCAGTACTTC. It translates to CASSLGRSAYEQYF.

This chain uses TRBV7-9 with TRBJ2-1; D uncertain. CDR1 is SEHNR, CDR2 FQNEAQ, per germline (reference sequence). CDR3 length: 12 residues. Trimming took 1 base from V and 10 from J, leaving 8 bases between them. The DNA for the CDR3 is TGTGCCAGCAGCTTAGGCCTAGTCGAGCAGTTCTTC. It yields the protein CASSLGLVEQFF.